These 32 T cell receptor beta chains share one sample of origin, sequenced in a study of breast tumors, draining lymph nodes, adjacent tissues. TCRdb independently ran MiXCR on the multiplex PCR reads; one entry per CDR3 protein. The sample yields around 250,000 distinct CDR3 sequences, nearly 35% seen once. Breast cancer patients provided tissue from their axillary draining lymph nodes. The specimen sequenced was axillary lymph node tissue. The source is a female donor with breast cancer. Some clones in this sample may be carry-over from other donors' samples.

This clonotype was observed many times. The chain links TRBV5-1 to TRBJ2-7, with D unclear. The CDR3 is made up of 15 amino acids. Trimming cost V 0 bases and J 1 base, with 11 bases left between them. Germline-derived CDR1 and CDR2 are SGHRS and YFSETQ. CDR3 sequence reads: CASSLGPGQSYEQYF. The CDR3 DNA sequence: TGCGCCAGCAGCTTGGGACCGGGTCAATCCTACGAGCAGTACTTC.

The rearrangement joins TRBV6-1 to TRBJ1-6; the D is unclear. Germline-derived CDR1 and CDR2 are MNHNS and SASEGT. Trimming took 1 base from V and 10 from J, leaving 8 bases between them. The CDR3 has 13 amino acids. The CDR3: CASSEGVLSPLHF. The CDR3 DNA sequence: TGTGCCAGCAGTGAAGGGGTTTTGTCACCCCTCCACTTT.

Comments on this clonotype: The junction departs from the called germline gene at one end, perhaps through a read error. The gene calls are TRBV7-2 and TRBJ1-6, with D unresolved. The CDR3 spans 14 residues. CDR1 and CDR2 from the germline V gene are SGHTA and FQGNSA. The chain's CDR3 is CASSFRGYNSPPHF. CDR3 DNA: TGTGCCAGCAGTTTTCGGGGTTATAATTCACCCCCCCACTTT.

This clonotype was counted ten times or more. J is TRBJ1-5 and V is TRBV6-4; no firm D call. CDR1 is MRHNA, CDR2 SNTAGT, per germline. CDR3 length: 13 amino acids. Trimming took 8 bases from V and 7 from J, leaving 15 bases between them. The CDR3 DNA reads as TGTGCCAGCCCATTAAGGGCCGAACAGCCCCAGCATTTT. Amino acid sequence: CASPLRAEQPQHF.

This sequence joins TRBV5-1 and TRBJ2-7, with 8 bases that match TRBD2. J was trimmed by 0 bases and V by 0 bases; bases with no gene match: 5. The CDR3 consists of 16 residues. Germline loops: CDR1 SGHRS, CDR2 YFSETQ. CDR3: CASSLEAGGFSYEQYF. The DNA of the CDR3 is TGCGCCAGCAGCTTGGAGGCGGGAGGTTTCTCCTACGAGCAGTACTTC.

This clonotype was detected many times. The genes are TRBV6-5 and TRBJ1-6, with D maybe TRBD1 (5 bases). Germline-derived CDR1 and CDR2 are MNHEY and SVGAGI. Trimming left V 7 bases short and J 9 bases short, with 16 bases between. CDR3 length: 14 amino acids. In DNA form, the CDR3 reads TGTGCCAGCACCCCGGGGGGGAGGGCTTCACCCCTCCACTTT. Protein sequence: CASTPGGRASPLHF.

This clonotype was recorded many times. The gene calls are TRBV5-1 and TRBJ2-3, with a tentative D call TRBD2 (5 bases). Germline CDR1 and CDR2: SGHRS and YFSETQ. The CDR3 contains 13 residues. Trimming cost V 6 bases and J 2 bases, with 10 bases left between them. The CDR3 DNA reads TGCGCCAGCATGGACGGACTCACAGATACGCAGTATTTT. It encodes CASMDGLTDTQYF. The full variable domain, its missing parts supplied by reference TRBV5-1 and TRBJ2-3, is KAGVTQTPRYLIKTRGQQVTLSCSPISGHRSVSWYQQTPGQGLQFLFEYFSETQRNKGNFPGRFSGRQFSNSRSEMNVSTLELGDSALYLCASMDGLTDTQYFGPGTRLTVL.

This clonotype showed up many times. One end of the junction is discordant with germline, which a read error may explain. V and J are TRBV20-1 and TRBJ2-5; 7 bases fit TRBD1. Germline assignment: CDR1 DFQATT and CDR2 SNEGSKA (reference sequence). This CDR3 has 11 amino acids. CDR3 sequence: CSGTGEETQSF. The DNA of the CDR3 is TGCAGTGGCACAGGGGAAGAGACCCAGTCCTTC.

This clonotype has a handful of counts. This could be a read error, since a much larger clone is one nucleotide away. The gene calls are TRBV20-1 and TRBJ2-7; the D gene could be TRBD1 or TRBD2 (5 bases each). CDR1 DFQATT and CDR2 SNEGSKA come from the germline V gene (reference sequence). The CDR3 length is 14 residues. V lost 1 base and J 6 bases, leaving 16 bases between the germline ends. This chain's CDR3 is CSARVGTSASEQYF. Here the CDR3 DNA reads TGCAGTGCTAGAGTGGGGACGTCTGCCTCCGAGCAGTACTTC.

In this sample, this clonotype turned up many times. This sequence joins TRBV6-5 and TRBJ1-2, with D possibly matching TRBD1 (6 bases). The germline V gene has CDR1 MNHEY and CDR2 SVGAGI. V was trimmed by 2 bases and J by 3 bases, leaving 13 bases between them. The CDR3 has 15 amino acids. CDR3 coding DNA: TGTGCCAGCAGTTACGACAGGCTTGGTGACTATGGCTACACCTTC. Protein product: CASSYDRLGDYGYTF.

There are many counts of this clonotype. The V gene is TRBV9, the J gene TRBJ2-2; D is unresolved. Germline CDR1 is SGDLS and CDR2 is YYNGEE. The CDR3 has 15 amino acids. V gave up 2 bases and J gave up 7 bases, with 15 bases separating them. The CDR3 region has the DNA TGTGCCAGCAGCGTCGGACCCGCGGCGGTCGGGGAGCTGTTTTTT. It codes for CASSVGPAAVGELFF.

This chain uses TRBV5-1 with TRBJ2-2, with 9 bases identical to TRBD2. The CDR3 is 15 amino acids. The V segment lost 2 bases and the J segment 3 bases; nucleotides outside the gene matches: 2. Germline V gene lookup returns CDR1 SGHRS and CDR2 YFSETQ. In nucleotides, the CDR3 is TGCGCCAGCAGCTTCCCTAGCGGGGACACCGGGGAGCTGTTTTTT. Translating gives CASSFPSGDTGELFF.

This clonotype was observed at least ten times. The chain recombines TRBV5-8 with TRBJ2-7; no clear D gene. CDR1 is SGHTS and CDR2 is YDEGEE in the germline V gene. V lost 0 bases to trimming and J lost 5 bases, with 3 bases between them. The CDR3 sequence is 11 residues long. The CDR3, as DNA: TGTGCCAGCAGCTTGGCCCACGAGCAGTACTTC. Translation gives CASSLAHEQYF.

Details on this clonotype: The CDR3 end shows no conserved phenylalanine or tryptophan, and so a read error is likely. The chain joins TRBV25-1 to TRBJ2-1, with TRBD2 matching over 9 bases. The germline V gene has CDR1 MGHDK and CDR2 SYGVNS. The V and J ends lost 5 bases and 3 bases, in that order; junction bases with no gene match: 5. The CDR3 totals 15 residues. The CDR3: CASSLAGVHYNEQFI. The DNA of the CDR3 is TGTGCCAGCAGTTTAGCGGGAGTACACTACAATGAGCAGTTCATC.

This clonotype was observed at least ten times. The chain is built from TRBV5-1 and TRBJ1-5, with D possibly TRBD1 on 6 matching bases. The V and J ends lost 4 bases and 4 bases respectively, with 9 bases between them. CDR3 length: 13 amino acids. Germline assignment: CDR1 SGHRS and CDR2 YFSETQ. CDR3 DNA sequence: TGCGCCAGCAGCCAAGACAGGAATCAGCCCCAGCATTTT. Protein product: CASSQDRNQPQHF.

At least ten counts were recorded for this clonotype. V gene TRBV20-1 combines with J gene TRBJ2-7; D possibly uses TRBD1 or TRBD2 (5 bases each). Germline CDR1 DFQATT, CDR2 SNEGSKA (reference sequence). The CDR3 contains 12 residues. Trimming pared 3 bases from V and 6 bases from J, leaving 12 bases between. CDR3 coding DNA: TGCAGTGCTAGCGGGGCTCGGGTCGAGCAGTACTTC. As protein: CSASGARVEQYF.

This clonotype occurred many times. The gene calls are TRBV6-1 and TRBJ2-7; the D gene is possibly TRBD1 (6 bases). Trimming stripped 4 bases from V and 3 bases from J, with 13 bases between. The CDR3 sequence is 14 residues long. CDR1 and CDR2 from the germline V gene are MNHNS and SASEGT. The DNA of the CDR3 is TGTGCCAGCAGTGCAAACAGGGCCCTCTACGAGCAGTACTTC. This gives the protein CASSANRALYEQYF.

CDR3 protein: CASAKTGGNEKLFF. CDR3 nucleotides: TGTGCCAGTGCTAAGACAGGGGGAAATGAAAAACTGTTTTTT. This chain uses TRBV25-1 with TRBJ1-4, with 9 bases fitting TRBD1. Germline lookup yields CDR1 MGHDK and CDR2 SYGVNS. The CDR3 is 14 amino acids. J was trimmed by 5 bases and V by 9 bases; bases with no gene match: 7.

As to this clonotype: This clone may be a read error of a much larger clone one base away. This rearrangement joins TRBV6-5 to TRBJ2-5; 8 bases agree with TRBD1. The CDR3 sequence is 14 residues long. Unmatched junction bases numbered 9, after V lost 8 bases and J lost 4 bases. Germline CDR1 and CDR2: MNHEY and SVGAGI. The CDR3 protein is CASWPRGLGETQYF. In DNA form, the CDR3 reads TGTGCCAGCTGGCCCAGGGGGCTTGGAGAGACCCAGTACTTC.

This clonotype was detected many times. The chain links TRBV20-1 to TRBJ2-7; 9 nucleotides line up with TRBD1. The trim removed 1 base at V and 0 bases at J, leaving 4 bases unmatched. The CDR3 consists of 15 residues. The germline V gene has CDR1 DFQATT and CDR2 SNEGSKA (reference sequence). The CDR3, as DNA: TGCAGTGCTAGAGCTGGGACAGGGACCTCCTACGAGCAGTACTTC. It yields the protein CSARAGTGTSYEQYF.

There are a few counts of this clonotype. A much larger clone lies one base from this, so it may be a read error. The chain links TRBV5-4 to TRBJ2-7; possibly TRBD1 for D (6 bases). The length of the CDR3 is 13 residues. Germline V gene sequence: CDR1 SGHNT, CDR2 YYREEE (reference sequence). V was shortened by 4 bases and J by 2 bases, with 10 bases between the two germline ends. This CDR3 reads CASSPGHPYEQYF. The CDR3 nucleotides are TGTGCCAGCAGCCCGGGACACCCCTACGAGCAGTACTTC.

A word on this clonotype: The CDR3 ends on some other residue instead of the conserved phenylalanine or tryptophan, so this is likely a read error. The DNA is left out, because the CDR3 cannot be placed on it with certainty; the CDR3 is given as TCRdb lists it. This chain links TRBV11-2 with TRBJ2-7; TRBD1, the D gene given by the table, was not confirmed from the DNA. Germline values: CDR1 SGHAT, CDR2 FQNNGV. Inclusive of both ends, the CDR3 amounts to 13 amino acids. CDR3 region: CASSLESGFEQHL.

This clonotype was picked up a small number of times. CDR3 coding DNA: TGTGCCAGCAGCCCCCCCGGGAGCTCCTACAATGAGCAGTTCTTC. As protein: CASSPPGSSYNEQFF. The chain has TRBV7-3 and TRBJ2-1; perhaps TRBD2 as D (6 bases). V shed 5 bases and J shed 0 bases, with 11 bases lying between them. This CDR3 contains 15 residues. Germline V gene sequence: CDR1 SGHTA, CDR2 FQGTGA.

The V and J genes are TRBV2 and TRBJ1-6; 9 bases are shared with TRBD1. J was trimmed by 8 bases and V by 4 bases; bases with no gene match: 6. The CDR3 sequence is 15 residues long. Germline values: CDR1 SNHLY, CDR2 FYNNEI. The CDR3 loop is CASSGGQGQHSPLHF. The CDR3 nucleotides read TGTGCCAGCAGTGGTGGACAGGGGCAACATTCACCCCTCCACTTT.

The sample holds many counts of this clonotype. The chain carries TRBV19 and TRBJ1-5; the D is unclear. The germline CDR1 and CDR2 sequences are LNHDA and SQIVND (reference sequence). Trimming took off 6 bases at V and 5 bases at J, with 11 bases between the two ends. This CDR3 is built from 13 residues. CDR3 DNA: TGTGCCAGTAGCCCGCTAGGGCATCAGCCCCAGCATTTT. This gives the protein CASSPLGHQPQHF.

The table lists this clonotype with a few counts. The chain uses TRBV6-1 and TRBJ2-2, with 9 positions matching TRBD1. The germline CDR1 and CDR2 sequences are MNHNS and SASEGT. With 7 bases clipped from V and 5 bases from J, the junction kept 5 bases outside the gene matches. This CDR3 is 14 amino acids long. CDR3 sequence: CASNWDRETGELFF. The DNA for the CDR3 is TGTGCCAGCAATTGGGACAGGGAAACCGGGGAGCTGTTTTTT.

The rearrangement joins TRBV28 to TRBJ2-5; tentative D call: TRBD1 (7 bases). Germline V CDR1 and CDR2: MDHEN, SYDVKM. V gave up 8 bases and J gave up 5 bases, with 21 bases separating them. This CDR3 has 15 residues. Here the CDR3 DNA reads TGTGCCAGCGGGGGTAGAGAGACAGGGAGGGAGACCCAGTACTTC. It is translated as CASGGRETGRETQYF. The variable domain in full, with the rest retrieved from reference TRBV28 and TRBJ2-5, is DVKVTQSSRYLVKRTGEKVFLECVQDMDHENMFWYRQDPGLGLRLIYFSYDVKMKEKGDIPEGYSVSREKKERFSLILESASTNQTSMYLCASGGRETGRETQYFGPGTRLLVL.

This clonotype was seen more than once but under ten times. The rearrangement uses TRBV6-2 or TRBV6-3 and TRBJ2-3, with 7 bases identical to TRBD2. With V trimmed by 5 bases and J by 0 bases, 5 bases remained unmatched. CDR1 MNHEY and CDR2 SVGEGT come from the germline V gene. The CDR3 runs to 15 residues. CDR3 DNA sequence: TGTGCCAGCAGTAGAAGCGGGGCCAGCACAGATACGCAGTATTTT. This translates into CASSRSGASTDTQYF.

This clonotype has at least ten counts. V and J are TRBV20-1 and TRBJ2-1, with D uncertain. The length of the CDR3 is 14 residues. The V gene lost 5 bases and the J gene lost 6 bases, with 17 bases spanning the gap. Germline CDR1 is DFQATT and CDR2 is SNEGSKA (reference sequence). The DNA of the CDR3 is TGCAGTGCTCCGTTGGACCTAAGCCTCAATGAGCAGTTCTTC. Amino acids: CSAPLDLSLNEQFF.

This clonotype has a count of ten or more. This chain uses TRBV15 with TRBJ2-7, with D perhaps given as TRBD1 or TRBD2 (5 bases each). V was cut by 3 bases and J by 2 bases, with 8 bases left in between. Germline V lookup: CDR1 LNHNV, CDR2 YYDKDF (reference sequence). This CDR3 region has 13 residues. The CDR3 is CATSRGVAYEQYF. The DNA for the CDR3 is TGTGCCACCAGCAGGGGGGTCGCCTACGAGCAGTACTTC. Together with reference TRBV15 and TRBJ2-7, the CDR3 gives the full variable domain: DAMVIQNPRYQVTQFGKPVTLSCSQTLNHNVMYWYQQKSSQAPKLLFHYYDKDFNNEADTPDNFQSRRPNTSFCFLDIRSPGLGDTAMYLCATSRGVAYEQYFGPGTRLTVT.

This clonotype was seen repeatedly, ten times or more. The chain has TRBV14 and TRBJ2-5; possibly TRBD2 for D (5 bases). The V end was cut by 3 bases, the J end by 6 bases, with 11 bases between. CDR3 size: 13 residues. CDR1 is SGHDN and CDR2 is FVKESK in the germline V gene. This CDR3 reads CASSQGSGQTQYF. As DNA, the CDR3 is TGTGCCAGCAGCCAGGGGAGTGGTCAGACCCAGTACTTC.

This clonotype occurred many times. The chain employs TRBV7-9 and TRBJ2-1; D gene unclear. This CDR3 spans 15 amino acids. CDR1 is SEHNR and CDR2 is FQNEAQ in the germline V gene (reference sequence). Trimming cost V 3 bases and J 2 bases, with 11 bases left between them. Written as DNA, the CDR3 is TGTGCCAGCAGCTTCCGGTTAACTGCCTACAATGAGCAGTTCTTC. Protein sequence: CASSFRLTAYNEQFF.